This T cell receptor (beta chain) appears in the sequencing data of a study of cytomegalovirus exposure and HLA in healthy donors. General study points: For most TCR sequences rarity was the rule, although some public TCRs occurred in many donors. The finding came from a later analysis; first-cohort TCR clusters tended to co-occur in the 110 or so validation repertoires.

This CDR3 is 15 amino acids long. The germline V gene has CDR1 LNHDA and CDR2 SQIVND (reference sequence). V shed 4 bases, J shed 2 bases, and the junction held 5 bases outside the gene matches. Worth noting for this clone: What it binds is unknown.

Measured with immunoSEQ multiplex PCR; TCRdb has only the in-frame clones, and not every one. The repertoire holds some 130,000 clones, with about 90% as singletons. The sequenced material came from PBMCs. The sequence was collected from a man under 40 in good health and CMV-seronegative. The rearrangement links TRBV19 to TRBJ1-2, with TRBD1 matching 9 bases. CDR3 sequence: CASSTQDRGNYGYTF. CDR3 nucleotide sequence: TGTGCCAGTAGTACCCAAGACAGGGGGAACTATGGCTACACCTTC.